Given below is one TCR beta chain in context. The antigen remains undetermined. The CDR3 runs to 17 residues. V lost 1 base, J lost 0 bases, and 14 bases lay in between. Germline CDR1 is MGHRA and CDR2 is YSYEKL. This specimen belongs to a study of cytomegalovirus exposure and HLA in healthy donors. Primers: 60 Vbeta forward and 13 Jbeta reverse. This table comes from immunoSEQ multiplex PCR, and its TCRdb copy is limited to in-frame clones, with some not included. The sample records hundreds of thousands of clones, just over 75% being singletons. Study-level results: The listing of approximately 160 TCR beta chains classed them as cytomegalovirus-associated.

The sequence came from a woman in her sixties in good health and CMV-seropositive. The chain recombines TRBV4-1 with TRBJ2-3, with D maybe TRBD2 (5 bases). The sample taken for sequencing was PBMCs. The CDR3 DNA sequence: TGCGCCAGCAGCCAAGGACTATTCGCGGCTAGCACAGATACGCAGTATTTT. As protein: CASSQGLFAASTDTQYF.